This TCR beta chain was captured by sequencing in a study of T cells in narcolepsy (dated by TCRdb to 2017 to 2018). The study in broad terms: Patients with narcolepsy type 1 or type 2 (NT1, NT2) were enrolled in the study together with healthy control donors. Autoreactive T cells targeting hypocretin neuron self-antigens (hypocretin, TRIB2) were sought in narcolepsy patients, and TCR Vbeta sequencing was used to track clonotypes in blood and CSF.

Looking up the germline V gene yields CDR1 SGHAT and CDR2 FQNNGV. The CDR3 spans 17 residues, from the cysteine through the phenylalanine. Only CDR3 DNA is held: 51 bases, read in frame from base 1. V lost 3 bases and J lost 1 base, and the count of bases not matched to a germline gene is 10. The investigation overall reported the following: According to the report, autoreactive clonotypes were detected serially in the blood of the same patients and of different patients, but not in healthy controls. Plots that compared CSF and blood CD4+ T cell clonotypes from the same patient highlighted HCRT-specific and TRIB2-specific autoreactive clonotypes.

About this clone: Its target antigen remains unknown. Base quality data are lacking; no much larger clone is found one base away.

Library preparation employed the immunoSEQ multiplex PCR assay. Entries here come from immuneACCESS through TCRdb and include only in-frame sequences with V and J called. Some clones fail to appear in such tables; in the studies checked, an unresolved V gene covers under half of the shortfall, and the cause of the remainder is unknown. For this sample there are roughly 17,000 clones; roughly 72% appear just once. Of the sample, roughly 13% falls within the top ten clones. To allow TCR Vbeta sequencing and a comparison with CSF CD8+ T cells, memory CD8+ T cells were sorted ex vivo from the blood of patients.

Sequenced sample: CD45RA- memory CD8+ T cells from PBMCs. The cell subset or site label corresponds to: memory T cells sorted ex vivo from peripheral blood. This TCR was recovered from a human donor with narcolepsy. Here the chain combines TRBV11-2 and TRBJ1-1, and 8 junctional nucleotides match TRBD1. In nucleotides, the sequence is TGTGCCAGCAGCTTCCACCTCCGACAGGGGACGAACACTGAAGCTTTCTTT. Its translation reads: CASSFHLRQGTNTEAFF.